The 25 T cell receptor beta chains below all came from one sample that was sequenced in a study of radiotherapy plus CTLA-4 blockade in lung cancer (dated by TCRdb to the late 2010s). The method was the immunoSEQ multiplex PCR assay. The table comes from immuneACCESS by way of TCRdb, which keeps in-frame sequences with V and J called. Part of the clones is missing from these tables; in studies checked, under half for an unresolved V gene and the rest for unknown reasons. Present in this sample are 45,000 to 60,000 clones, roughly 77% of which were seen just once. The biggest ten clones account for around 2.5% of the sample. Sample: peripheral blood, taken from a patient treated with radiotherapy plus ipilimumab. Receptor source: a human donor with non-small cell lung cancer whose response to radiotherapy plus ipilimumab could not be evaluated.

The CDR3 DNA reads as TGCGCCAGCAGCCAAGATTGGCAGGAAAGCACAGATACGCAGTATTTT. This translates into CASSQDWQESTDTQYF. The chain uses TRBV4-3 and TRBJ2-3; no reliable D call. V was cut by 0 bases and J by 0 bases, with 10 bases left in between. The CDR3 is made up of 16 amino acids. Germline V gene sequence: CDR1 LGHNA, CDR2 YSLEER.

This clone was recorded once. The rearrangement links TRBV25-1 to TRBJ1-6, with 7 bases lining up with TRBD1. The J segment lost 7 bases and the V segment lost 3 bases, leaving 9 bases of the junction unmatched. The CDR3 sequence is 16 residues long. Germline V gene data show CDR1 as MGHDK and CDR2 as SYGVNS. CDR3 bases: TGTGCCAGCAGTGACCACGGGACAGAAAACAATTCACCCCTCCACTTT. It yields the protein CASSDHGTENNSPLHF.

The J gene is TRBJ1-1, the V gene TRBV30; possible D gene TRBD1, 5 bases. CDR1 and CDR2 (germline): GTSNPN, SVGIG (reference sequence). The CDR3 runs 14 residues. The germline V and J ends were trimmed by 4 bases and 3 bases, with 15 bases remaining between them. The chain's CDR3 is CAWMGTGGDTEAFF. The CDR3 DNA reads as TGTGCCTGGATGGGGACGGGGGGTGACACTGAAGCTTTCTTT.

The chain recombines TRBV19 with TRBJ1-5, with 10 bases that match TRBD1. Germline V gene lookup returns CDR1 LNHDA and CDR2 SQIVND (reference sequence). V dropped 7 bases and J dropped 6; count of bases not matched to a gene: 12. This CDR3 has 16 residues. CDR3 DNA: TGTGCCAGTATGTCCCCTGGGACAGGGGCCGTTCAGCCCCAGCATTTT. Translated, it gives CASMSPGTGAVQPQHF.

The chain carries TRBV19 and TRBJ1-4, with 9 bases that match TRBD1. The J segment lost 4 bases and the V segment lost 10 bases, leaving 10 bases of the junction unmatched. The CDR3 consists of 15 residues. Germline-derived CDR1 and CDR2 are LNHDA and SQIVND (reference sequence). The CDR3 DNA is TGTGCCACCTCGAACTTGGACAGGGGTAATGAAAAACTGTTTTTT. Translation: CATSNLDRGNEKLFF.

The chain has TRBV30 and TRBJ1-3, with a possible D match to TRBD1 (5 bases). The V gene's germline CDR1 is GTSNPN and CDR2 SVGIG (reference sequence). The CDR3 extends over 15 amino acids. Trimming left V 3 bases short and J 0 bases short, with 12 bases between. The CDR3 nucleotides are TGTGCCTGGAGCGCCAGGGACTTCTCTGGAAACACCATATATTTT. Translation gives CAWSARDFSGNTIYF.

The genes are TRBV7-3 and TRBJ2-2, with D perhaps matching TRBD2 (6 bases). The CDR3 totals 14 residues. Germline CDR1 reads SGHTA; CDR2 reads FQGTGA. V was shortened by 1 base and J by 6 bases, with 9 bases between the two germline ends. CDR3 amino acids: CASSLRREAGELFF. The CDR3 nucleotides are TGTGCCAGCAGCTTAAGAAGGGAGGCCGGGGAGCTGTTTTTT.

The chain recombines TRBV7-2 with TRBJ1-1, with D unclear. The CDR3 extends over 14 amino acids. V lost 6 bases, J lost 1 base, and 12 bases lay in between. CDR1 SGHTA and CDR2 FQGNSA come from the germline V gene. The CDR3 region has the DNA TGTGCCAGCAGTGTTACCGCGGGGAACACTGAAGCTTTCTTT. Translation gives CASSVTAGNTEAFF.

This chain joins TRBV7-2 and TRBJ2-7, with D possibly matching TRBD1 (6 bases). CDR1 is SGHTA and CDR2 is FQGNSA in the germline V gene. The CDR3 spans 14 residues. Trimming stripped 2 bases from V and 2 bases from J, with 10 bases between. CDR3 in DNA: TGTGCCAGCAGCTTACAGGGGCCCCCCTACGAGCAGTACTTC. Translating gives CASSLQGPPYEQYF.

The rearrangement joins TRBV9 to TRBJ2-7; TRBD1 aligns across 10 bases. Trimming removed 3 bases from V and 5 bases from J; junction bases left unmatched: 8. The CDR3 length is 15 residues. Germline CDR1 reads SGDLS; CDR2 reads YYNGEE. CDR3 region: CASSAAGTGEHEQYF. The CDR3 DNA follows: TGTGCCAGCAGCGCAGCCGGGACAGGGGAACACGAGCAGTACTTC.

CDR3 bases: TGTGCCAGCGGGGACGGGGAGGTGGGGCAGCCCCAGCATTTT. Residues: CASGDGEVGQPQHF. The rearrangement uses TRBV2 and TRBJ1-5; possibly TRBD1 for D (5 bases). V lost 8 bases and J 7 bases, leaving 18 bases between the germline ends. Germline V gene data show CDR1 as SNHLY and CDR2 as FYNNEI. The CDR3 covers 14 residues.

CDR3: CASSSHRGLEQYF. CDR3 coding DNA: TGTGCCAGCAGTTCGCACAGGGGGCTCGAGCAGTACTTC. The chain links TRBV6-5 to TRBJ2-5; TRBD1 agrees at 9 bases. The DNA end is more similar to TRBJ2-7, so the J call may be wrong. The CDR3 sequence is 13 residues long. Germline V gives CDR1 MNHEY, CDR2 SVGAGI.

The chain carries TRBV6-5 and TRBJ1-2, with 10 positions matching TRBD1. The CDR3 spans 14 residues. Losses at the gene ends were 6 bases for V and 4 bases for J; bases not matched to a gene: 5. Germline V CDR1 and CDR2: MNHEY, SVGAGI. CDR3 in amino acids: CASRWGQGIYGYTF. In nucleotides, the CDR3 is TGTGCCAGCAGATGGGGACAGGGGATCTATGGCTACACCTTC.

This sequence joins TRBV11-3 and TRBJ2-1, with 12 nucleotides matching TRBD2. This CDR3 spans 14 amino acids. Germline trimming cut 4 bases from V and 9 bases from J; bases unmatched to any gene: 4. Germline lookup yields CDR1 SGHNT and CDR2 YENEEA. DNA of the CDR3: TGTGCCAGCAGCTCTAGCGGGAGGGCCTTTGAGCAGTTCTTC. It translates to CASSSSGRAFEQFF.

This sequence joins TRBV6-5 and TRBJ2-5; D is possibly TRBD1 (6 bases). V shed 5 bases and J shed 7 bases, with 20 bases lying between them. CDR1 MNHEY and CDR2 SVGAGI come from the germline V gene. The CDR3 has 15 residues. The CDR3 coding sequence is TGTGCCAGCAGTCCGGAAGCTGGGACACGTTTGACCCAGTACTTC. This gives the protein CASSPEAGTRLTQYF.

This sequence joins TRBV7-9 and TRBJ2-3; the D is unclear. There are 15 residues in the CDR3. V was shortened by 4 bases and J by 2 bases, with 13 bases between the two germline ends. The germline V gene has CDR1 SEHNR and CDR2 FQNEAQ (reference sequence). The CDR3 DNA sequence: TGTGCCAGCAGCTCCCCCGGGTCTGACACAGATACGCAGTATTTT. Amino acid sequence: CASSSPGSDTDTQYF.

J is TRBJ2-2 and V is TRBV7-2; TRBD2 is a possible D gene (6 bases). The germline CDR1 and CDR2 sequences are SGHTA and FQGNSA. CDR3 length: 16 residues. V shed 2 bases and J shed 5 bases, with 15 bases lying between them. This CDR3 reads CASSLFGGFTTGELFF. CDR3 nucleotides: TGTGCCAGCAGCTTATTTGGGGGGTTTACGACCGGGGAGCTGTTTTTT.

The chain is built from TRBV11-3 and TRBJ1-5, with 12 bases aligning to TRBD1. The CDR3 sequence is 17 residues long. V was pared by 5 bases and J by 6 bases, with 11 bases of the junction left unmatched. Germline V gives CDR1 SGHNT, CDR2 YENEEA. CDR3 sequence reads: CASSPSPGQGAIQPQHF. DNA for the CDR3: TGTGCCAGCAGCCCCTCCCCGGGACAGGGGGCGATTCAGCCCCAGCATTTT.

The chain links TRBV2 to TRBJ2-1; 9 nucleotides match TRBD2. Germline CDR1 and CDR2: SNHLY and FYNNEI. This CDR3 has 16 amino acids. Trimming at V came to 2 bases and at J to 4 bases, leaving 6 bases not matched to a gene. Written as DNA, the CDR3 is TGTGCCAGCAGTGAACTTGGAGCGGGGGGATACAATGAGCAGTTCTTC. Protein sequence: CASSELGAGGYNEQFF.

The chain is built from TRBV5-1 and TRBJ2-3; tentatively, D is TRBD2 (6 bases). V lost 4 bases to trimming and J lost 2 bases, with 11 bases between them. Germline CDR1 SGHRS, CDR2 YFSETQ. The CDR3 spans 14 residues. The CDR3 sequence is CASSASVVTDTQYF. For the CDR3, the DNA is TGCGCCAGCAGCGCTAGCGTGGTCACAGATACGCAGTATTTT.

CDR3 nucleotides: TGTGCCAGCCTGGATGGGGGGAACGAGCAGTACTTC. This sequence encodes CASLDGGNEQYF. The chain employs TRBV28 and TRBJ2-7, with D possibly matching TRBD2 (6 bases). Germline-derived CDR1 and CDR2 are MDHEN and SYDVKM. The V end was cut by 8 bases, the J end by 5 bases, with 13 bases between. The CDR3 covers 12 residues.

This chain joins TRBV18 and TRBJ2-1; a possible D gene is TRBD1 (5 bases). Germline-derived CDR1 and CDR2 are KGHSH and LQKENI. The CDR3 has 12 amino acids. Trimming left V 3 bases short and J 5 bases short, with 5 bases between. In nucleotides, the CDR3 is TGTGCCAGCTCACCGACAGACAATGAGCAGTTCTTC. This translates into CASSPTDNEQFF.

V and J are TRBV7-3 and TRBJ2-2; D gene unclear. The CDR3 sequence is 15 residues long. CDR1 and CDR2 (germline): SGHTA, FQGTGA. Trimming took 1 base from V and 2 from J, leaving 8 bases between them. For the CDR3, the DNA is TGTGCCAGCAGCTTAATGGGCAGCAACACCGGGGAGCTGTTTTTT. Its translation is CASSLMGSNTGELFF.

V is TRBV28 and J is TRBJ1-2; perhaps TRBD1 as D (6 bases). V shed 9 bases and J shed 2 bases, with 10 bases lying between them. There are 12 residues in the CDR3. Germline V CDR1 and CDR2: MDHEN, SYDVKM. DNA of the CDR3: TGTGCCAGTTCTCAGGGGAACTATGGCTACACCTTC. This gives the protein CASSQGNYGYTF.

This chain links TRBV6-5 with TRBJ2-5; D is ambiguous. The CDR3 length is 15 residues. Germline V gives CDR1 MNHEY, CDR2 SVGAGI. V gave up 0 bases and J gave up 1 base, with 9 bases separating them. The CDR3 DNA is TGTGCCAGCAGTTACTCAGCCGCGCCCCAAGAGACCCAGTACTTC. It codes for CASSYSAAPQETQYF.